This paragraph reports one T cell receptor (beta chain). The germline V gene encodes CDR1 MDHEN and CDR2 SYDVKM. The CDR3 extends over 15 amino acids. Deletions cut 11 bases from V and 5 bases from J, with 22 bases between. This specimen comes from a study of blood T cell repertoires in COVID-19. Using immunoSEQ multiplex PCR, the repertoire was profiled, and TCRdb retains in-frame clones only, with some absent. This sample has 390,000 or so clones, with approximately 87% found just once. Grouping used clinical history reported by participants in a survey and questionnaire. Donors in Cohort 3 counted as recovered after two negative PCRs, clearance, or symptom resolution.

The receptor comes from a woman in her forties or fifties who had recovered from COVID-19. This chain connects TRBV28 to TRBJ1-5; D not resolved. Sequenced input: PBMCs or T cells enriched from blood (not recorded which). The CDR3 loop reads CACTPGPLADQPQHF. DNA for the CDR3: TGTGCCTGTACGCCGGGTCCCTTGGCGGATCAGCCCCAGCATTTT.